These T cell receptor beta chains were read from a single sample in a study of T cells in Graves' hyperthyroidism and ophthalmopathy. TCRdb analysed the multiplex PCR reads with MiXCR anew, one entry per CDR3 protein. The profile covers approximately 700,000 distinct CDR3 sequences, with 45% appearing a single time and less than 9.5% taken by the ten largest. Sample: peripheral blood or thyroid tissue (not recorded which). The receptors were sampled from an adult man with Graves' disease, either hyperthyroidism or ophthalmopathy (not recorded which). CDR3s include the opening cysteine and the closing phenylalanine or tryptophan. The D gene is left open where the match is weak. Only some rows state a clone size, as once, few, many or a class for expanded clones.

CDR3 protein	CDR3 DNA	clone size	V gene	J gene	D gene	CDR3 length
CASSPTGPLSSYEQYF	TGTGCCAGCAGCCCCACGGGACCTCTTTCGTCCTACGAGCAGTACTTC	-	TRBV7-8	TRBJ2-7	-	16
CSAATGVRGYTF	TGCAGTGCCGCTACGGGGGTCCGGGGCTACACCTTC	-	TRBV20-1	TRBJ1-2	-	12
CASSPQTGGVYEQYF	TGCGCCAGCAGCCCCCAGACGGGTGGGGTCTACGAGCAGTACTTC	-	TRBV7-9	TRBJ2-7	-	15
CAITRTGSGEKLFF	TGTGCCATCACTAGGACGGGGAGTGGTGAAAAACTGTTTTTT	-	TRBV10-3	TRBJ1-4	-	14
CASSQDHGDGYTF	TGTGCCAGCAGCCAAGACCACGGGGATGGCTACACCTTC	few	TRBV7-8	TRBJ1-2	-	13
CSARGAGASPETQYF	TGCAGTGCTAGAGGGGCCGGGGCGAGTCCAGAGACCCAGTACTTC	-	TRBV20-1	TRBJ2-5	-	15
CASRRPGGKLFF	TGTGCCAGCAGACGTCCAGGAGGAAAACTGTTTTTT	-	TRBV11-2	TRBJ1-4	-	12
CAISEFGQPRSSGELFF	TGTGCCATCAGTGAATTCGGACAGCCAAGGTCGTCCGGGGAGCTGTTTTTT	few	TRBV10-3	TRBJ2-2	-	17
CASSVGLATNEKLFF	TGTGCCAGCAGCGTAGGTTTGGCAACTAATGAAAAACTGTTTTTT	many	TRBV9	TRBJ1-4	-	15
CASSLASGPTGELFF	TGCGCCAGCAGCTTGGCCAGCGGGCCCACCGGGGAGCTGTTTTTT	-	TRBV5-1	TRBJ2-2	-	15
CASSLQQAGETQYF	TGTGCTAGCAGCTTACAACAGGCGGGGGAGACCCAGTACTTC	many	TRBV7-7	TRBJ2-5	-	14
CATSETGELYEQYF	TGTGCCACCAGTGAGACAGGGGAACTCTACGAGCAGTACTTC	-	TRBV24-1	TRBJ2-7	TRBD1	14
CASQNGADEKLFF	TGTGCCAGTCAAAACGGGGCGGATGAAAAACTGTTTTTT	-	TRBV2	TRBJ1-4	-	13
CSALRGGGEVFF	TGCAGTGCTCTGAGGGGCGGCGGGGAGGTGTTTTTT	-	TRBV20-1	TRBJ1-4	-	12
CASSVGGTRHF	TGTGCCAGCAGCGTAGGGGGGACCCGGCATTTT	once	TRBV9	TRBJ1-5	-	11
CASSELGQGNEKLFF	TGTGCCAGCAGTGAATTGGGACAGGGCAATGAAAAACTGTTTTTT	few	TRBV25-1	TRBJ1-4	TRBD1	15
CASRHKTGTEQYF	TGTGCCAGCAGGCACAAGACAGGGACCGAGCAGTACTTC	few	TRBV7-2	TRBJ2-7	TRBD1	13
CASSVSRGSETQYF	TGTGCCAGCAGTGTATCCAGGGGGTCGGAGACCCAGTACTTC	many	TRBV2	TRBJ2-5	TRBD1	14
CSASAPDTPYEQYF	TGCAGTGCTAGTGCTCCGGACACCCCCTACGAGCAGTACTTC	-	TRBV20-1	TRBJ2-7	-	14
CSVVWIQETQYF	TGCAGCGTTGTCTGGATTCAAGAGACCCAGTACTTC	many	TRBV29-1	TRBJ2-5	-	12
CASSLRQERDYEQYF	TGTGCCAGCAGCTTACGACAAGAGAGAGATTACGAGCAGTACTTC	once	TRBV7-9	TRBJ2-7	-	15
CASSLLGGAGNTIYF	TGTGCCAGCAGCTTGCTTGGGGGTGCGGGAAACACCATATATTTT	-	TRBV5-5	TRBJ1-3	-	15
CASGSPSPNTEAFF	TGTGCCAGCGGCTCCCCCTCCCCGAACACTGAAGCTTTCTTT	-	TRBV2	TRBJ1-1	-	14
CASSLTPGQGLWEPQHF	TGTGCCAGCAGTTTAACCCCGGGACAAGGTTTATGGGAGCCCCAGCATTTT	-	TRBV3-1	TRBJ1-5	-	17
CASRKQGLANEAFF	TGTGCCAGCAGGAAACAGGGCTTGGCTAATGAAGCTTTCTTT	-	TRBV6-1	TRBJ1-1	-	14
CASTPGVNYGYTF	TGTGCCAGCACTCCCGGGGTCAACTATGGCTACACCTTC	once	TRBV6-1	TRBJ1-2	-	13
CASSPLTGDNQPQHF	TGCGCCAGCAGCCCACTGACAGGGGACAATCAGCCCCAGCATTTT	few	TRBV5-1	TRBJ1-5	TRBD1	15
CSARDPNLNTEAFF	TGCAGTGCTAGAGATCCAAATTTGAACACTGAAGCTTTCTTT	-	TRBV20-1	TRBJ1-1	-	14